The 14 T cell receptor beta chains below all came from one sample that was sequenced in a study of T-cell memory formation after mild COVID-19. Each CDR3 protein gets one entry after TCRdb re-called the 5' RACE reads with MiXCR. The sample holds a few hundred thousand distinct CDR3 sequences; 25% to 30% are singletons and the top ten take roughly 14%. Material: PBMCs or a T cell subset sorted from them (not recorded which). Receptor source: an adult woman who had mild COVID-19 (a few samples of this study predate the infection). Cell type and time point are not known.

V and J are TRBV29-1 and TRBJ2-7; no firm D call. The CDR3 sequence is 12 residues long. Trimming removed 5 bases from V and 0 bases from J, with 8 bases in between. Looked up from germline, CDR1 is SQVTM and CDR2 is ANQGSEA. Written as DNA, the CDR3 is TGCAGCGTTAAGTACAGCTCCTACGAGCAGTACTTC. Translated, it gives CSVKYSSYEQYF.

The gene calls are TRBV10-3 and TRBJ2-3; perhaps TRBD2 as D (5 bases). V lost 9 bases and J lost 1, with 11 bases in between. CDR1 is ENHRY and CDR2 is SYGVKD in the germline V gene. There are 13 residues in the CDR3. DNA of the CDR3: TGTGCCATGTCGAGTAGCGGCACAGATACGCAGTATTTT. This translates into CAMSSSGTDTQYF.

The chain combines TRBV4-3 with TRBJ1-2; the D gene is possibly TRBD1 (6 bases). In germline, CDR1 is LGHNA, CDR2 YSLEER. The CDR3 contains 17 residues. The V gene lost 0 bases and the J gene lost 2 bases, with 16 bases spanning the gap. CDR3 nucleotides: TGCGCCAGCAGCCAAGATCTCGGGGGGGGCGGCAACTATGGCTACACCTTC. It is translated as CASSQDLGGGGNYGYTF.

The chain recombines TRBV9 with TRBJ1-4; D gene ambiguous. The CDR3 consists of 15 residues. CDR1 and CDR2 from the germline V gene are SGDLS and YYNGEE. With 5 bases removed from V and 4 bases from J, the gap between germline ends came to 15 bases. CDR3 region: CASSPRVADNEKLFF. CDR3 in DNA: TGTGCCAGCAGTCCTAGGGTTGCGGATAATGAAAAACTGTTTTTT.

V is TRBV5-1 and J is TRBJ2-2; no definite D call. The CDR3 contains 13 residues. Looked up from germline, CDR1 is SGHRS and CDR2 is YFSETQ. Trimming removed 0 bases at V and 6 bases at J, with 6 bases between. The DNA of the CDR3 is TGCGCCAGCAGCTTGGATGCGGCCGGGGAGCTGTTTTTT. This sequence encodes CASSLDAAGELFF.

In its sample, this clonotype was seen a few times. The chain uses TRBV20-1 and TRBJ1-1; D is uncertain. The V and J ends lost 3 bases and 1 base respectively, with 12 bases between them. The CDR3 spans 14 residues. Germline V gene sequence: CDR1 DFQATT, CDR2 SNEGSKA (reference sequence). CDR3 region: CSARGSRSNTEAFF. The CDR3 DNA reads TGCAGTGCTAGGGGGAGTCGGTCGAACACTGAAGCTTTCTTT.

As for this clonotype: The junction shows a germline mismatch at one end, possibly a read error. V usage is TRBV18 and J usage is TRBJ1-1; maybe TRBD1 (5 bases). Germline V gene lookup returns CDR1 KGHSH and CDR2 LQKENI. The CDR3 loop spans 14 amino acids. The CDR3 spells CASSPATANTKAFF. The DNA of the CDR3 is TGTGCCAGCTCACCCGCGACAGCGAACACTAAAGCTTTCTTT. Filled out from reference TRBV18 and TRBJ1-1, the complete variable domain reads NAGVMQNPRHLVRRRGQEARLRCSPMKGHSHVYWYRQLPEEGLKFMVYLQKENIIDESGMPKERFSAEFPKEGPSILRIQQVVRGDSAAYFCASSPATANTKAFFGQGTRLTVV.

This clonotype has a handful of counts. The chain joins TRBV12-3 or TRBV12-4 to TRBJ2-3, with TRBD2 matching 7 bases. The CDR3 spans 16 residues. Unmatched junction bases numbered 6, after V lost 3 bases and J lost 0 bases. CDR3 in amino acids: CASSLTGGGSTDTQYF. CDR3 sequence (DNA): TGTGCCAGCAGTTTGACCGGCGGGGGTAGCACAGATACGCAGTATTTT.

The chain joins TRBV6-2 or TRBV6-3 to TRBJ2-5, with D unresolved. The V gene's germline CDR1 is MNHEY and CDR2 SVGEGT. Trimming cost V 2 bases and J 7 bases, with 11 bases left between them. The CDR3 is 13 residues long. DNA of the CDR3: TGTGCCAGCAGTTACGAGATCCTTGGGACCCAGTACTTC. It encodes CASSYEILGTQYF.

The chain recombines TRBV5-4 with TRBJ2-1; TRBD1 is a possible D gene (6 bases). Trimming took off 2 bases at V and 6 bases at J, with 21 bases between the two ends. This CDR3 is 17 amino acids long. Germline values: CDR1 SGHNT, CDR2 YYREEE (reference sequence). The CDR3 coding sequence is TGTGCCAGCAGCTTTATGAAGGACAGCGGAAAGGGCAATGAGCAGTTCTTC. This encodes CASSFMKDSGKGNEQFF.

This clonotype came up a few times. The chain combines TRBV12-3 or TRBV12-4 with TRBJ2-5, with 16 positions matching TRBD2. V shed 5 bases and J 1 base; nucleotides not matched to a gene: 4. The CDR3 contains 17 residues. CDR3 residues: CASSVGTSGRAQETQYF. CDR3 nucleotide sequence: TGTGCCAGCAGTGTGGGGACTAGCGGGAGGGCCCAAGAGACCCAGTACTTC.

This clonotype was observed a few times. The chain employs TRBV7-8 and TRBJ2-5; the D call may be TRBD1 or TRBD2 (5 bases each). CDR3 length: 13 amino acids. Looked up from germline, CDR1 is SGHVS and CDR2 is FQNEAQ. The V end lost 5 bases, the J end lost 8 bases, and 15 bases lay between the germline ends. CDR3 residues: CASSNEAWDTQYF. DNA of the CDR3: TGTGCCAGCAGCAATGAGGCATGGGACACCCAGTACTTC. The whole variable domain, remainder taken from reference TRBV7-8 and TRBJ2-5, is GAGVSQSPRYKVAKRGQDVALRCDPISGHVSLFWYQQALGQGPEFLTYFQNEAQLDKSGLPSDRFFAERPEGSVSTLKIQRTQQEDSAVYLCASSNEAWDTQYFGPGTRLLVL.

J is TRBJ2-7 and V is TRBV5-6; D possibly corresponds to TRBD1 (5 bases). Germline CDR1 reads SGHDT; CDR2 reads YYEEEE. The CDR3 spans 14 residues. The V gene lost 0 bases and the J gene lost 3 bases, with 10 bases spanning the gap. The CDR3 DNA reads TGTGCCAGCAGCTTGGAAGGGGCCTACTACGAGCAGTACTTC. Its protein is CASSLEGAYYEQYF. Complete variable domain (other parts from reference TRBV5-6 and TRBJ2-7): DAGVTQSPTHLIKTRGQQVTLRCSPKSGHDTVSWYQQALGQGPQFIFQYYEEEERQRGNFPDRFSGHQFPNYSSELNVNALLLGDSALYLCASSLEGAYYEQYFGPGTRLTVT.

This chain links TRBV7-2 with TRBJ2-1; 13 nucleotides agree with TRBD2. The CDR3 runs 16 residues. Trimming cost V 5 bases and J 8 bases; bases outside gene matches: 9. CDR1 and CDR2 (germline): SGHTA, FQGNSA. DNA of the CDR3: TGTGCCAGCAGCCCCCGTAGGACTAGCGGGAGTGATGAGCAGTTCTTC. It is translated as CASSPRRTSGSDEQFF.